This TCR beta chain is from a study of molecular identifiers for immune sequencing clone quantification. In TCRdb, the PCR reads were re-called with MiXCR into one record per CDR3 protein. In the table there are around 300,000 distinct CDR3 sequences, 24% of which are singletons. Germline V CDR1 and CDR2: SGHKS, YYEKEE (reference sequence). The V and J ends lost 0 bases and 2 bases respectively, with 15 bases between them. The length of the CDR3 is 16 residues. This clonotype has a count of ten or more. The sequencing sample was made of naive CD8+ T cells from blood, with Jurkat cell RNA spiked in. Subset indicated: FACS-sorted CD8+CD4-CCR7+CD45RA+ naive T cells. The chain has TRBV5-5 and TRBJ2-7; D assignment may be TRBD1 or TRBD2 (6 bases each). The receptor's source is a human donor in good health. Some libraries in this study had Jurkat cell RNA spiked in. Here the CDR3 reads CASSLVGGKTTYEQYF. CDR3 DNA: TGTGCCAGCAGCTTGGTAGGGGGGAAAACAACCTACGAGCAGTACTTC.